Each of the 14 T cell receptor beta chains below was sequenced from the same sample in a study of blood T cell repertoires in COVID-19. TCRdb's copy holds only in-frame clones and misses some; the assay was immunoSEQ multiplex PCR. The sample holds some 490,000 clones, roughly nine tenths seen once. Sequencing was performed on PBMCs or T cells enriched from blood (not recorded which). These TCRs come from a woman aged 55 to 70 who had recovered from COVID-19.

The V call is TRBV11-2, the J call TRBJ1-5; 7 positions match TRBD1. V gave up 4 bases and J gave up 4 bases; unmatched junction bases: 1. The CDR3 spans 13 residues. CDR1 SGHAT and CDR2 FQNNGV come from the germline V gene. CDR3 sequence: CASSSGGNQPQHF. The CDR3 nucleotides read TGTGCCAGCAGCTCAGGGGGAAATCAGCCCCAGCATTTT.

The chain has TRBV24-1 and TRBJ2-1; 7 bases line up with TRBD1. The CDR3 extends over 15 amino acids. Germline CDR1 is KGHDR and CDR2 is SFDVKD. V gave up 1 base and J gave up 7 bases; unmatched junction bases: 6. The DNA for the CDR3 is TGTGCCACCAGTGATTTCAGGGGGAGTAAGAATGAGCAGTTCTTC. This translates into CATSDFRGSKNEQFF.

CDR3 residues: CASSQLRAGGETQYF. The CDR3 bases are TGTGCCAGCAGCCAGCTCCGCGCGGGGGGAGAGACCCAGTACTTC. The chain joins TRBV4-2 to TRBJ2-5, with 8 bases identical to TRBD2. CDR1 is LGHNA, CDR2 YNFKEQ, per germline. The CDR3 totals 15 residues. Unmatched junction bases numbered 7, after V lost 3 bases and J lost 4 bases.

This clone was detected only once. The chain has TRBV7-8 and TRBJ1-4; possibly TRBD1 for D (6 bases). Trimming cost V 4 bases and J 1 base, with 7 bases left between them. CDR3 length equals 14 residues. Germline V CDR1 and CDR2: SGHVS, FQNEAQ. The CDR3 sequence: CASSYRETNEKLFF. CDR3 nucleotide sequence: TGTGCCAGCAGCTACAGGGAAACTAATGAAAAACTGTTTTTT. Complete variable domain (other parts from reference TRBV7-8 and TRBJ1-4): GAGVSQSPRYKVAKRGQDVALRCDPISGHVSLFWYQQALGQGPEFLTYFQNEAQLDKSGLPSDRFFAERPEGSVSTLKIQRTQQEDSAVYLCASSYRETNEKLFFGSGTQLSVL.

About this clone itself: The same CDR3 is also encoded by other DNA sequences in this sample. The chain links TRBV7-2 to TRBJ1-1; 8 bases map to TRBD1. The CDR3 runs 13 residues. V shed 2 bases, J shed 5 bases, and the junction held 1 base outside the gene matches. The germline V gene encodes CDR1 SGHTA and CDR2 FQGNSA. This CDR3 is CASSLRQGTEAFF. The CDR3 nucleotides read TGTGCCAGCAGCTTAAGACAGGGGACTGAAGCTTTCTTT.

The V and J genes are TRBV10-3 and TRBJ1-2; 11 bases agree with TRBD1. V was pared by 5 bases and J by 2 bases, with 4 bases of the junction left unmatched. From germline, CDR1 is ENHRY and CDR2 SYGVKD. CDR3 length equals 15 residues. CDR3 sequence reads: CAISPDRGLNYGYTF. The CDR3 DNA sequence: TGTGCCATCAGTCCGGACAGGGGGCTAAACTATGGCTACACCTTC.

The chain is built from TRBV7-2 and TRBJ2-5; the D gene is possibly TRBD2 (5 bases). V shed 3 bases and J shed 5 bases, with 10 bases lying between them. Germline assignment: CDR1 SGHTA and CDR2 FQGNSA. This CDR3 is 13 amino acids long. This chain's CDR3 is CASSFERRETQYF. In DNA, the CDR3 is TGTGCCAGCAGCTTCGAGCGGAGGGAGACCCAGTACTTC. The full variable domain, rest sourced from reference TRBV7-2 and TRBJ2-5, is GAGVSQSPSNKVTEKGKDVELRCDPISGHTALYWYRQSLGQGLEFLIYFQGNSAPDKSGLPSDRFSAERTGGSVSTLTIQRTQQEDSAVYLCASSFERRETQYFGPGTRLLVL.

This clone has only a few counts. V usage is TRBV5-4 and J usage is TRBJ1-2, with 9 positions matching TRBD1. Germline V gene sequence: CDR1 SGHNT, CDR2 YYREEE (reference sequence). The V and J ends lost 2 bases and 5 bases, in that order; junction bases with no gene match: 10. This CDR3 has 16 amino acids. The CDR3 bases are TGTGCCAGCAGCTTACCCGGGACAGGGAGGAAGTATGGCTACACCTTC. Amino acids: CASSLPGTGRKYGYTF.

V and J are TRBV6-5 and TRBJ1-1; 7 bases fit TRBD1. CDR3 size: 15 residues. After removal of 5 bases from V and 5 bases from J, the junction contained 11 bases not matched to a gene. Germline CDR1 MNHEY, CDR2 SVGAGI. The CDR3 here is CASSPRESGGTEAFF. The CDR3 DNA is TGTGCCAGCAGTCCCCGTGAATCAGGGGGAACTGAAGCTTTCTTT.

The rearrangement uses TRBV12-3 or TRBV12-4 and TRBJ1-2; TRBD1 might be the D (5 bases). Trimming took off 7 bases at V and 4 bases at J, with 13 bases between the two ends. The CDR3 sequence is 13 residues long. The CDR3 DNA reads TGTGCCAGCACCAAAGGAGGGGTCTATGGCTACACCTTC. Translating gives CASTKGGVYGYTF.

This chain joins TRBV7-8 and TRBJ2-7, with 13 positions matching TRBD2. V was clipped by 5 bases and J by 7 bases; unmatched bases: 8. CDR1 SGHVS and CDR2 FQNEAQ come from the germline V gene. This CDR3 has 15 amino acids. CDR3 DNA: TGTGCCAGCAGCGAACTAGCGGGGGGGCCAGGGGAGCAGTACTTC. It translates to CASSELAGGPGEQYF.

In DNA form, the CDR3 reads TGCGCCAGCAGCTTGACACCCTCGAACACTGAAGCTTTCTTT. Residues: CASSLTPSNTEAFF. The chain couples TRBV5-1 to TRBJ1-1; D remains ambiguous. The V end lost 1 base, the J end lost 1 base, and 8 bases lay between the germline ends. CDR3 length: 14 residues. CDR1 is SGHRS, CDR2 YFSETQ, per germline.

The chain couples TRBV2 to TRBJ2-1; 7 bases match TRBD2. Germline-derived CDR1 and CDR2 are SNHLY and FYNNEI. V gave up 0 bases and J gave up 4 bases; unmatched junction bases: 6. The CDR3 runs to 16 residues. In DNA form, the CDR3 reads TGTGCCAGCAGTGAAGCGGGGGGGTCCCTTTACAATGAGCAGTTCTTC. This translates into CASSEAGGSLYNEQFF.

The CDR3 DNA reads TGTGCCATCAGTGAACACGGGACAGGGGGGTCCTACGAGCAGTACTTC. Protein sequence: CAISEHGTGGSYEQYF. V is TRBV10-3 and J is TRBJ2-7; 11 bases line up with TRBD1. The J segment lost 1 base and the V segment lost 3 bases, leaving 5 bases of the junction unmatched. CDR3 size: 16 residues. Germline V gene data show CDR1 as ENHRY and CDR2 as SYGVKD.